One and the same sample provided the 7 T cell receptor beta chains below, sequenced in a study of blood T cell repertoires in COVID-19. Repertoires were generated with immunoSEQ multiplex PCR, while TCRdb's copy carries only in-frame clones and drops some. The sample holds 57,000 or so clones, about nine tenths seen once. Material for sequencing was peripheral blood. The receptors were gathered from a woman aged 50 to 65 with active or convalescent COVID-19.

The J gene is TRBJ2-5, the V gene TRBV11-2, with TRBD1 as a possible D gene (5 bases). Germline CDR1 is SGHAT and CDR2 is FQNNGV. Deletions cut 5 bases from V and 2 bases from J, with 15 bases between. This CDR3 contains 15 residues. CDR3 DNA: TGTGCCAGCAGCCTCAACCCACAGGCTCAAGAGACCCAGTACTTC. Translating it yields CASSLNPQAQETQYF. The complete variable domain, with remaining parts taken from reference TRBV11-2 and TRBJ2-5, reads EAGVAQSPRYKIIEKRQSVAFWCNPISGHATLYWYQQILGQGPKLLIQFQNNGVVDDSQLPKDRFSAERLKGVDSTLKIQPAKLEDSAVYLCASSLNPQAQETQYFGPGTRLLVL.

This chain connects TRBV9 to TRBJ2-3, with D tentatively TRBD1 (5 bases). The CDR3 is 15 residues long. Germline V gives CDR1 SGDLS, CDR2 YYNGEE. Trimming took off 0 bases at V and 0 bases at J, with 8 bases between the two ends. Written as DNA, the CDR3 is TGTGCCAGCAGCGTAGATGGGGCGAGCACAGATACGCAGTATTTT. Its translation: CASSVDGASTDTQYF.

This clone occurred once. The rearrangement links TRBV27 to TRBJ1-5, with D hard to call. The CDR3 is 13 residues long. The germline gives CDR1 MNHEY, CDR2 SMNVEV (reference sequence). V dropped 4 bases and J dropped 0 bases, with 4 bases sitting between them. CDR3 in amino acids: CASSSYSNQPQHF. The CDR3 nucleotides read TGTGCCAGCAGTTCCTATAGCAATCAGCCCCAGCATTTT.

This clone came up once. The chain employs TRBV19 and TRBJ1-6; no firm D call. This CDR3 has 11 amino acids. Between the trimmed V and J ends, which lost 5 bases and 10 bases, there was a span of 6 bases. Per germline, CDR1 LNHDA and CDR2 SQIVND (reference sequence). CDR3 nucleotide sequence: TGTGCCAGTAGTGGGAGATCACCCCTCCACTTT. This sequence encodes CASSGRSPLHF.

The CDR3 sequence: CASSPDRGTGYTF. CDR3 coding DNA: TGTGCCAGCAGCCCAGACAGGGGTACTGGCTACACCTTC. The chain carries TRBV6-1 and TRBJ1-2; 8 nucleotides align to TRBD1. The CDR3 runs to 13 residues. The V gene's germline CDR1 is MNHNS and CDR2 SASEGT. V was clipped by 6 bases and J by 7 bases; unmatched bases: 7.

The chain uses TRBV29-1 and TRBJ2-1, with 7 bases fitting TRBD2. J lost 2 bases, V lost 0 bases, and 7 bases had no gene match. The CDR3 has 16 residues. Germline V lookup: CDR1 SQVTM, CDR2 ANQGSEA. This CDR3 reads CSVEDAGDYTYNEQFF. DNA of the CDR3: TGCAGCGTTGAAGACGCCGGGGACTATACCTACAATGAGCAGTTCTTC.

This clone was seen only once. Here the CDR3 DNA reads TGTGCCACCAGCGGGGCCGGACTAGCGGGAGAAGAGACCCAGTACTTC. This encodes CATSGAGLAGEETQYF. This chain links TRBV15 with TRBJ2-5; TRBD2 matches 13 bases. The V gene end was trimmed by 5 bases and the J gene end by 3 bases; junction bases not matched to a gene: 6. CDR1 and CDR2 from the germline V gene are LNHNV and YYDKDF (reference sequence). This CDR3 spans 16 amino acids.